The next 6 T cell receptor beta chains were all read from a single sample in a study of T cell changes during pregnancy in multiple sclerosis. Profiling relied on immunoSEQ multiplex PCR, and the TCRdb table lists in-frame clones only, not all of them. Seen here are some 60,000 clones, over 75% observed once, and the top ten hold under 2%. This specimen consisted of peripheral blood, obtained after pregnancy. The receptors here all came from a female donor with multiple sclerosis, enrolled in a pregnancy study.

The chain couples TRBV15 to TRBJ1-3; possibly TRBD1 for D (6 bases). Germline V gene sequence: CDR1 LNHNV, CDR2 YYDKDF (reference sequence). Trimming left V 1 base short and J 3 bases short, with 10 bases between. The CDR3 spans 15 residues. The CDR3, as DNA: TGTGCCACCAGCAGAGCGGGGGGCTTTGGAAACACCATATATTTT. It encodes CATSRAGGFGNTIYF.

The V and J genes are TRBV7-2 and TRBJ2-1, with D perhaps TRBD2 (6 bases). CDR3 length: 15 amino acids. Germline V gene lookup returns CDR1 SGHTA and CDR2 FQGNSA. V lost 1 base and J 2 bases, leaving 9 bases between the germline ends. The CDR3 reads CASSLGRGTYNEQFF. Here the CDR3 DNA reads TGTGCCAGCAGCTTAGGGCGGGGCACCTACAATGAGCAGTTCTTC.

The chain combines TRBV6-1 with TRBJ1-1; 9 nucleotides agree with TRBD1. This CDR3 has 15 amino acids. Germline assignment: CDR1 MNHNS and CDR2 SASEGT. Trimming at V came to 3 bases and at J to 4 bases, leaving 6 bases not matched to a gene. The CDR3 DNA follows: TGTGCCAGCAGTGAGAACAGGGGGCTGGTCACTGAAGCTTTCTTT. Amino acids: CASSENRGLVTEAFF.

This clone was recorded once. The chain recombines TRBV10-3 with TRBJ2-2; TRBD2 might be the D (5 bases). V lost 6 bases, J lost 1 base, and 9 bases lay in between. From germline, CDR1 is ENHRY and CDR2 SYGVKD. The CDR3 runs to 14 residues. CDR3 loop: CAIRPGKNTGELFF. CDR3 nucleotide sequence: TGTGCCATCAGGCCGGGAAAGAACACCGGGGAGCTGTTTTTT.

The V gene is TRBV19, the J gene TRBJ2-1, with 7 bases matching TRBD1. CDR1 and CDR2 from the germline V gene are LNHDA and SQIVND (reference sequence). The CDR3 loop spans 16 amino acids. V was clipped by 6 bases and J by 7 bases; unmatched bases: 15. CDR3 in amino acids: CASRGTRDRPSNEQFF. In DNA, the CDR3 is TGTGCCAGTAGGGGGACCCGGGACAGACCATCTAATGAGCAGTTCTTC. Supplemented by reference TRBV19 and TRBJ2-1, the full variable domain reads DGGITQSPKYLFRKEGQNVTLSCEQNLNHDAMYWYRQDPGQGLRLIYYSQIVNDFQKGDIAEGYSVSREKKESFPLTVTSAQKNPTAFYLCASRGTRDRPSNEQFFGPGTRLTVL.

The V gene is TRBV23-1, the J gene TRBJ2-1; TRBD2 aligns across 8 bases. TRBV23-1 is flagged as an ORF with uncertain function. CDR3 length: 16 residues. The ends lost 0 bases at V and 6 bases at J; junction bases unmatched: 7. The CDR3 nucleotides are TGCGCCAGCAGTCAATCGAACCGGGGGGGCCTCAATGAGCAGTTCTTC. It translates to CASSQSNRGGLNEQFF.